A single sample is the source of the 13 T cell receptor beta chains below, sequenced in a study of T cell repertoires in cytomegalovirus infection. Each CDR3 protein gets one entry after TCRdb re-called the reads with MiXCR. This sample has about 920,000 distinct CDR3 sequences, with roughly 31% found just once. No antigen has been identified for these receptors. Source: cultured CD8+ T cells from PBMCs, taken from culture after CMV antigen stimulation. The receptors shown here come from a human donor in good health (CMV status not recorded). Some clones in this sample may be carry-over from other donors' samples.

J is TRBJ1-2 and V is TRBV5-6; no firm D call. The germline V gene has CDR1 SGHDT and CDR2 YYEEEE. The CDR3 is made up of 14 amino acids. Trimming pared 4 bases from V and 2 bases from J, leaving 12 bases between. This CDR3 is CASSPTARNYGYTF. For the CDR3, the DNA is TGTGCCAGCAGCCCGACGGCCCGCAACTATGGCTACACCTTC.

The chain couples TRBV5-1 to TRBJ1-1, with D possibly matching TRBD1 (6 bases). Deletions cut 5 bases from V and 5 bases from J, with 16 bases between. Germline V gene lookup returns CDR1 SGHRS and CDR2 YFSETQ. The CDR3 is made up of 14 amino acids. DNA of the CDR3: TGCGCCAGCAGTCTACCTACAGGGACGACTGAAGCTTTCTTT. The encoded protein is CASSLPTGTTEAFF.

CDR3 in amino acids: CASSFITTGATSTDTQYF. The CDR3 coding sequence is TGTGCCAGCAGTTTTATTACGACAGGTGCTACTAGCACAGATACGCAGTATTTT. The chain recombines TRBV28 with TRBJ2-3; D possibly corresponds to TRBD1 (6 bases). CDR1 and CDR2 from the germline V gene are MDHEN and SYDVKM. CDR3 size: 18 residues. V was trimmed by 3 bases and J by 0 bases, leaving 19 bases between them.

The sample holds a few counts of this clonotype. The chain joins TRBV6-2 or TRBV6-3 to TRBJ1-1, with D perhaps TRBD1 (5 bases). The V gene's germline CDR1 is MNHEY and CDR2 SVGEGT. CDR3 length: 19 residues. V dropped 0 bases and J dropped 1 base, with 21 bases sitting between them. The CDR3 loop reads CASSYSVMGDVTRNTEAFF. The DNA of the CDR3 is TGTGCCAGCAGTTACTCGGTAATGGGGGACGTAACCAGGAACACTGAAGCTTTCTTT.

The V and J genes are TRBV7-6 and TRBJ1-1, with D hard to call. Trimming removed 4 bases from V and 4 bases from J, with 13 bases in between. The CDR3 runs 14 residues. Germline V gene data show CDR1 as SGHVS and CDR2 as FNYEAQ. Here the CDR3 DNA reads TGTGCCAGCAGCTCCAAGCGCAGTCCCACTGAAGCTTTCTTT. Protein product: CASSSKRSPTEAFF.

This clonotype was found a few times. The J gene is TRBJ2-4, the V gene TRBV4-1; D might be TRBD1 (5 bases). Trimming cost V 1 base and J 6 bases, with 16 bases left between them. Germline V gene sequence: CDR1 MGHRA, CDR2 YSYEKL. This CDR3 comprises 16 residues. CDR3 sequence reads: CASSQVWGVSGNIQYF. CDR3 nucleotides: TGCGCCAGCAGCCAAGTCTGGGGCGTATCGGGAAACATTCAGTACTTC.

The chain combines TRBV20-1 with TRBJ2-7, with D perhaps TRBD2 (6 bases). Germline loops: CDR1 DFQATT, CDR2 SNEGSKA (reference sequence). The CDR3 extends over 13 amino acids. Trimming took 4 bases from V and 0 from J, leaving 10 bases between them. The CDR3 here is CSANGLSSYEQYF. The CDR3 DNA is TGCAGTGCTAACGGACTATCCTCCTACGAGCAGTACTTC.

The chain couples TRBV14 to TRBJ2-7, with a tentative D call TRBD2 (5 bases). The CDR3 runs 14 residues. The V and J ends lost 3 bases and 0 bases respectively, with 9 bases between them. Germline-derived CDR1 and CDR2 are SGHDN and FVKESK. Here the CDR3 reads CASSHPGYSYEQYF. The CDR3 DNA follows: TGTGCCAGCAGCCACCCGGGATACTCCTACGAGCAGTACTTC.

The V call is TRBV5-5, the J call TRBJ2-2; D is unresolved. The germline CDR1 and CDR2 sequences are SGHKS and YYEKEE (reference sequence). The V gene lost 5 bases and the J gene lost 0 bases, with 14 bases spanning the gap. This CDR3 is 16 amino acids long. CDR3 region: CASRLHRPANTGELFF. In nucleotides, the CDR3 is TGTGCCAGCAGACTACACCGGCCGGCGAACACCGGGGAGCTGTTTTTT.

This clonotype was found many times. V gene TRBV7-2 combines with J gene TRBJ2-1, with a weak D call TRBD2 (6 bases). Germline loops: CDR1 SGHTA, CDR2 FQGNSA. The CDR3 covers 14 residues. V dropped 5 bases and J dropped 10 bases, with 18 bases sitting between them. This chain's CDR3 is CASSPGGAPREQFF. The DNA of the CDR3 is TGTGCCAGCAGCCCCGGCGGGGCTCCTCGAGAGCAGTTCTTC.

J is TRBJ2-2 and V is TRBV6-2 or TRBV6-3, with D unresolved. CDR3 length: 14 residues. Trimming took off 0 bases at V and 4 bases at J, with 6 bases between the two ends. Germline-derived CDR1 and CDR2 are MNHEY and SVGEGT. The CDR3 is CASSYSLVTGELFF. DNA for the CDR3: TGTGCCAGCAGTTACTCCCTAGTCACCGGGGAGCTGTTTTTT.

This clonotype was seen a handful of times. The chain has TRBV15 and TRBJ2-3; 7 bases align to TRBD1. Germline loops: CDR1 LNHNV, CDR2 YYDKDF (reference sequence). The CDR3 covers 15 residues. V lost 0 bases and J lost 8; bases outside the gene matches: 8. The CDR3 nucleotides read TGTGCCACCAGCAGAGACTCCAGGGGGTTTGTTACGCAGTATTTT. This translates into CATSRDSRGFVTQYF.

The V and J genes are TRBV5-4 and TRBJ2-1; 9 nucleotides align to TRBD1. Germline values: CDR1 SGHNT, CDR2 YYREEE (reference sequence). The CDR3 sequence is 16 residues long. V was pared by 2 bases and J by 4 bases, with 7 bases of the junction left unmatched. The CDR3 is CASSFDGQGSYNEQFF. The CDR3 DNA reads TGTGCCAGCAGCTTCGATGGACAGGGGTCGTACAATGAGCAGTTCTTC.